There are a few counts of the clone carrying this T cell receptor (beta chain). What it recognizes is unknown. The sample originates from a study of identical twins. General study points: Abundant beta clonotypes from cord blood bore fewer insertions; memory repertoires lacked this pattern.

A universal primer site was added by template switching, and unique molecular identifiers were carried by the cDNA. TCRdb itself ran the 5' RACE reads through MiXCR, one entry per CDR3 protein. This table holds 500,000 or so distinct CDR3 sequences, about 13% found once. This CDR3 has 12 residues. Between the trimmed V and J ends, which lost 4 bases and 9 bases, there was a span of 12 bases. In germline, CDR1 is MDHEN, CDR2 SYDVKM. The same data also went into a second study, on yellow fever vaccine responses in identical twins.

The sample consisted of CD4+ T cells sorted from blood. The rearrangement links TRBV28 to TRBJ2-5; D is unclear. The clonotype was recovered from a woman between 18 and 29 years old in good health. For the CDR3, the DNA is TGTGCCAGCAGTTCTCCCGGGTCAGCCCAGTACTTC. It encodes CASSSPGSAQYF.